This T cell receptor beta chain is drawn from a study of cytomegalovirus exposure and HLA in healthy donors. Study outcomes and limitations: Sequencing depth across donors, presence/absence analyses assumed, was roughly uniform. It was in a later analysis that TCR association rates were seen to vary by HLA locus, highest for DRB1 and lowest for HLA-C.

The study ran its PCR with 60 Vbeta and 13 Jbeta primers. The method was immunoSEQ multiplex PCR; TCRdb's version includes in-frame clones alone and lacks a portion of them. The sample lists hundreds of thousands of clones, 60% to 85% occurring once. With regard to this clone: Its antigen is not identified.

The CDR3 is 11 amino acids. Germline values: CDR1 DFQATT, CDR2 SNEGSKA (reference sequence). The germline V and J ends were trimmed by 5 bases and 7 bases, with 11 bases remaining between them. Unrecorded immune exposure was likely among donors, who were nominally healthy when sampled. The sequence came from a man aged 35-49 years in good health and CMV-seronegative. The sequenced material came from PBMCs. The chain uses TRBV20-1 and TRBJ2-5; weak D call: TRBD2 (5 bases). CDR3 residues: CSALYRGTQYF. The CDR3 nucleotides read TGCAGTGCTTTATACCGGGGGACCCAGTACTTC.